The 7 T cell receptor beta chains presented below share a single source sample, sequenced in a study of shared clonotypes between healthy human individuals. Libraries were prepared by immunoSEQ multiplex PCR; TCRdb keeps only in-frame clonotypes and omits some of them. Counted here are about 710,000 clones, approximately 77% occurring once; the ten biggest clones make up less than 2%. The sequenced sample consisted of memory CD4+ T cells sorted from blood. Noted subset: CD45RA-negative fraction. Source of these receptors: a woman in her twenties or thirties in good health.

The V gene is TRBV11-2, the J gene TRBJ2-7, with a tentative D call TRBD2 (5 bases). The length of the CDR3 is 14 residues. From germline, CDR1 is SGHAT and CDR2 FQNNGV. The germline V and J ends were trimmed by 1 base and 4 bases, with 11 bases remaining between them. CDR3 sequence reads: CASSLVPTRYEQYF. CDR3 DNA sequence: TGTGCCAGCAGCTTAGTTCCTACTAGGTACGAGCAGTACTTC.

The chain combines TRBV6-1 with TRBJ1-4; TRBD1 is a possible D gene (6 bases). This CDR3 region has 16 residues. Looked up from germline, CDR1 is MNHNS and CDR2 is SASEGT. V lost 2 bases, J lost 0 bases, and 10 bases lay in between. CDR3 nucleotide sequence: TGTGCCAGCAGTGAATGGACAGTTGCAACTAATGAAAAACTGTTTTTT. Its protein product is CASSEWTVATNEKLFF.

Regarding this clone: Possible read error: a much larger clone is one base away. Other DNA sequences in the sample encode the same CDR3. The chain combines TRBV27 with TRBJ2-7; 10 bases line up with TRBD2. CDR1 is MNHEY, CDR2 SMNVEV, per germline (reference sequence). J was trimmed by 3 bases and V by 6 bases; bases with no gene match: 2. CDR3 length: 13 residues. The CDR3 loop reads CASSRTSGYEQYF. DNA of the CDR3: TGTGCCAGCAGCAGGACTAGCGGCTACGAGCAGTACTTC.

The CDR3 here is CASSPQEGIETQYF. CDR3 DNA sequence: TGTGCCAGTAGCCCGCAGGAGGGGATTGAGACCCAGTACTTC. The chain links TRBV19 to TRBJ2-5, with D tentatively TRBD2 (6 bases). The CDR3 is 14 residues long. Germline V CDR1 and CDR2: LNHDA, SQIVND (reference sequence). The ends were cut back, 6 bases at V and 5 bases at J, with 16 bases in the middle.

The V and J genes are TRBV11-2 and TRBJ2-1; TRBD2 agrees at 8 bases. CDR1 SGHAT and CDR2 FQNNGV come from the germline V gene. The CDR3 covers 15 residues. Trimming at V came to 5 bases and at J to 7 bases, leaving 10 bases not matched to a gene. CDR3 region: CASSPAGTRVNEQFF. The CDR3 nucleotides are TGTGCCAGCAGCCCCGCCGGGACTAGGGTTAATGAGCAGTTCTTC.

The gene calls are TRBV4-1 and TRBJ1-3; D not certain. V was cut by 1 base and J by 11 bases, with 18 bases left in between. Germline V CDR1 and CDR2: MGHRA, YSYEKL. The CDR3 contains 15 residues. The CDR3 bases are TGCGCCAGCAGCCAAGGAGAGACAATTCGGATCCCCATATATTTT. Protein: CASSQGETIRIPIYF.

DNA of the CDR3: TGTGCCAGCAGCTTAGCTGGTACCAAAAACATTCAGTACTTC. Protein: CASSLAGTKNIQYF. J is TRBJ2-4 and V is TRBV11-2; D is unresolved. V shed 1 base and J shed 2 bases, with 6 bases lying between them. CDR1 is SGHAT and CDR2 is FQNNGV in the germline V gene. The CDR3 runs to 14 residues.